What follows are 30 T cell receptor beta chains derived from one specimen sequenced in a study of read filtering for tumor transcriptome and immune sequencing. From around 0.4 ug of RNA, a library with molecular barcoded alpha/delta and beta/gamma adaptors was made. One entry per CDR3 protein, called by TCRdb with MiXCR from the reads. The table includes about 40,000 distinct CDR3 sequences, approximately 10% detected once. The sequenced sample consisted of a population of CD138-negative cells sorted from bone marrow. The receptor source for this set is a donor at least 40 years old with multiple myeloma.

In its sample, this clonotype was seen many times. V and J are TRBV20-1 and TRBJ2-2; possibly TRBD2 for D (6 bases). The CDR3 is 13 residues long. CDR1 is DFQATT and CDR2 is SNEGSKA in the germline V gene (reference sequence). The V gene lost 4 bases and the J gene lost 4 bases, with 10 bases spanning the gap. The CDR3 sequence is CSATGVFTGELFF. CDR3 DNA sequence: TGCAGTGCTACGGGGGTTTTCACCGGGGAGCTGTTTTTT.

At least ten counts were recorded for this clonotype. The gene calls are TRBV3-1 and TRBJ2-5; D is unclear. Trimming stripped 5 bases from V and 1 base from J, with 5 bases between. The CDR3 covers 12 residues. Germline V gene lookup returns CDR1 LGHDT and CDR2 YNNKEL (reference sequence). CDR3 in amino acids: CASSGIQETQYF. CDR3 in DNA: TGTGCCAGCAGCGGAATCCAAGAGACCCAGTACTTC.

This clonotype was observed many times. The V call is TRBV19, the J call TRBJ2-2, with D unclear. The germline V gene has CDR1 LNHDA and CDR2 SQIVND (reference sequence). This CDR3 contains 14 residues. V was cut by 8 bases and J by 1 base, with 11 bases left in between. The CDR3 here is CASLRTVNTGELFF. CDR3 in DNA: TGTGCCAGTCTAAGGACGGTGAACACCGGGGAGCTGTTTTTT.

This clonotype was seen many times. The chain links TRBV28 to TRBJ2-5; D may be TRBD1 or TRBD2 (6 bases each). The V end lost 6 bases, the J end lost 7 bases, and 24 bases lay between the germline ends. The CDR3 runs 16 residues. Per germline, CDR1 MDHEN and CDR2 SYDVKM. The CDR3 region is CASRGGRTRGAGTQYF. For the CDR3, the DNA is TGTGCCAGCAGGGGGGGCCGGACTCGCGGAGCAGGGACCCAGTACTTC. Complete variable domain (other parts from reference TRBV28 and TRBJ2-5): DVKVTQSSRYLVKRTGEKVFLECVQDMDHENMFWYRQDPGLGLRLIYFSYDVKMKEKGDIPEGYSVSREKKERFSLILESASTNQTSMYLCASRGGRTRGAGTQYFGPGTRLLVL.

The genes are TRBV27 and TRBJ1-1, with D hard to call. CDR1 and CDR2 from the germline V gene are MNHEY and SMNVEV (reference sequence). This CDR3 has 15 amino acids. Trimming removed 0 bases at V and 0 bases at J, with 8 bases between. CDR3 coding DNA: TGTGCCAGCAGTTTATCGACGTCGGTGAACACTGAAGCTTTCTTT. Protein sequence: CASSLSTSVNTEAFF.

At least ten counts were recorded for this clonotype. The chain carries TRBV11-3 and TRBJ1-1; D uncertain. Germline V gene sequence: CDR1 SGHNT, CDR2 YENEEA. The CDR3 consists of 14 residues. The V end lost 2 bases, the J end lost 3 bases, and 10 bases lay between the germline ends. The CDR3 DNA is TGTGCCAGCAGCTTAACGGGTCCGGACACTGAAGCTTTCTTT. This translates into CASSLTGPDTEAFF.

There are many counts of this clonotype. The chain joins TRBV3-1 to TRBJ2-7; 8 bases map to TRBD2. Looked up from germline, CDR1 is LGHDT and CDR2 is YNNKEL (reference sequence). This CDR3 is built from 17 residues. Unmatched junction bases numbered 15, after V lost 6 bases and J lost 2 bases. CDR3 DNA sequence: TGTGCCAGCAGTCCCCGGGGTAGCGGGGCCAAGACCTACGAGCAGTACTTC. As protein: CASSPRGSGAKTYEQYF.

This clonotype was counted a few times. V gene TRBV10-3 combines with J gene TRBJ2-5; 9 bases are shared with TRBD2. In germline, CDR1 is ENHRY, CDR2 SYGVKD. The ends lost 6 bases at V and 4 bases at J; junction bases unmatched: 3. The CDR3 contains 13 residues. In DNA form, the CDR3 reads TGTGCCATCAGCGGAGCGGGGGGAGAGACCCAGTACTTC. As protein: CAISGAGGETQYF.

Ten or more counts support this clonotype. The genes are TRBV7-2 and TRBJ2-2, with TRBD2 as a possible D gene (6 bases). The germline V gene encodes CDR1 SGHTA and CDR2 FQGNSA. V was pared by 5 bases and J by 9 bases, with 13 bases between. The CDR3 length is 13 residues. CDR3 bases: TGTGCCAGCAGCCTCGCGGGAAACCGGGAGCTGTTTTTT. This gives the protein CASSLAGNRELFF.

This clonotype was counted ten times or more. This chain connects TRBV18 to TRBJ1-4; unclear D gene. CDR3 length equals 14 residues. Germline CDR1 is KGHSH and CDR2 is LQKENI. The germline V and J ends were trimmed by 0 bases and 8 bases, with 10 bases remaining between them. CDR3 coding DNA: TGTGCCAGCTCACCACCCTGGATGGAGGAAAAACTGTTTTTT. It is translated as CASSPPWMEEKLFF.

As for this clonotype: A far larger clone is just one base off, so this is likely a read error. The chain is built from TRBV7-6 and TRBJ1-5; possible D gene TRBD1, 5 bases. The CDR3 has 18 amino acids. Trimming removed 5 bases at V and 0 bases at J, with 20 bases between. Germline CDR1 reads SGHVS; CDR2 reads FNYEAQ. The CDR3 region is CASSPPGTALCSNQPQHF. Here the CDR3 DNA reads TGTGCCAGCAGCCCACCCGGGACGGCACTCTGTAGCAATCAGCCCCAGCATTTT.

This clonotype has at least ten counts. V gene TRBV6-5 combines with J gene TRBJ2-2, with a possible D match to TRBD1 (6 bases). The CDR3 spans 17 residues. V lost 2 bases, J lost 2 bases, and 15 bases lay in between. Germline CDR1 reads MNHEY; CDR2 reads SVGAGI. The CDR3 nucleotides are TGTGCCAGCAGTTACCGGGGCAGGGGCATCAACACCGGGGAGCTGTTTTTT. Its protein product is CASSYRGRGINTGELFF.

This rearrangement joins TRBV27 to TRBJ1-5; no clear D gene. Germline loops: CDR1 MNHEY, CDR2 SMNVEV (reference sequence). The V end was cut by 1 base, the J end by 8 bases, with 9 bases between. This CDR3 is built from 13 residues. The CDR3 sequence is CASSLWEGEPQHF. The CDR3 DNA follows: TGTGCCAGCAGTTTATGGGAGGGCGAGCCCCAGCATTTT.

This clonotype was seen many times. V is TRBV18 and J is TRBJ2-3; TRBD2 is a possible D gene (5 bases). Germline V gene lookup returns CDR1 KGHSH and CDR2 LQKENI. The ends were cut back, 0 bases at V and 2 bases at J, with 9 bases in the middle. CDR3 length equals 15 residues. The CDR3 loop is CASSPPPGYTDTQYF. The CDR3 bases are TGTGCCAGCTCACCACCGCCGGGGTACACAGATACGCAGTATTTT.

Ten or more counts support this clonotype. The chain carries TRBV9 and TRBJ2-3; the match to TRBD2 covers 7 bases. V was pared by 4 bases and J by 2 bases, with 7 bases of the junction left unmatched. Germline V lookup: CDR1 SGDLS, CDR2 YYNGEE. The CDR3 length is 15 residues. The CDR3 protein is CASSRYAGDTDTQYF. DNA for the CDR3: TGTGCCAGCAGCAGATACGCGGGGGACACAGATACGCAGTATTTT. The entire variable domain, with the rest obtained from reference TRBV9 and TRBJ2-3, is as follows: DSGVTQTPKHLITATGQRVTLRCSPRSGDLSVYWYQQSLDQGLQFLIQYYNGEERAKGNILERFSAQQFPDLHSELNLSSLELGDSALYFCASSRYAGDTDTQYFGPGTRLTVL.

This clonotype was observed many times. V usage is TRBV5-1 and J usage is TRBJ1-1, with D uncertain. V dropped 4 bases and J dropped 4 bases, with 20 bases sitting between them. Germline values: CDR1 SGHRS, CDR2 YFSETQ. This CDR3 is built from 16 residues. The CDR3 nucleotides read TGCGCCAGCAGCAAAACCCGGGGAGAGGGTCGCACTGAAGCTTTCTTT. Its translation is CASSKTRGEGRTEAFF.

This clonotype was seen repeatedly, ten times or more. V is TRBV28 and J is TRBJ2-1; 8 bases agree with TRBD2. With 8 bases clipped from V and 2 bases from J, the junction kept 5 bases outside the gene matches. This CDR3 has 14 residues. Germline V lookup: CDR1 MDHEN, CDR2 SYDVKM. The CDR3 DNA reads TGTGCCAGCGACGGGACTAGGACCTACAATGAGCAGTTCTTC. This translates into CASDGTRTYNEQFF.

In DNA, the CDR3 is TGTGCCAGCAGCTTAGGAGGGGACAGCTCCTACAATGAGCAGTTCTTC. Its translation: CASSLGGDSSYNEQFF. The chain recombines TRBV7-8 with TRBJ2-1; 7 positions match TRBD1. J was trimmed by 0 bases and V by 1 base; bases with no gene match: 3. This CDR3 has 16 residues. Germline CDR1 and CDR2: SGHVS and FQNEAQ.

In its sample, this clonotype was seen many times. The V call is TRBV6-6, the J call TRBJ1-5; TRBD1 matches at 9 bases. Germline CDR1 is MNHNY and CDR2 is SVGAGI (reference sequence). This CDR3 is 16 amino acids long. The V gene end was trimmed by 6 bases and the J gene end by 4 bases; junction bases not matched to a gene: 10. CDR3 sequence (DNA): TGTGCCAGCAGCCCTAGGACAGGGGCCCTAAATCAGCCCCAGCATTTT. This sequence encodes CASSPRTGALNQPQHF.

This clonotype has a count of ten or more. The rearrangement uses TRBV18 and TRBJ2-7; unclear D gene. Germline loops: CDR1 KGHSH, CDR2 LQKENI. V was trimmed by 0 bases and J by 0 bases, leaving 9 bases between them. This CDR3 has 15 amino acids. The CDR3, as DNA: TGTGCCAGCTCACCACCCGGGCCCAGCTCCTACGAGCAGTACTTC. As protein: CASSPPGPSSYEQYF.

This clonotype was counted many times. The V gene is TRBV3-1, the J gene TRBJ1-1; the D gene is possibly TRBD1 (5 bases). V lost 0 bases and J 0 bases, leaving 11 bases between the germline ends. There are 16 residues in the CDR3. Germline V lookup: CDR1 LGHDT, CDR2 YNNKEL (reference sequence). The CDR3 DNA reads TGTGCCAGCAGCCAAGAAGCGGCAGGGCTGAACACTGAAGCTTTCTTT. Translation gives CASSQEAAGLNTEAFF.

The rearrangement uses TRBV28 and TRBJ1-5; 8 bases line up with TRBD1. V trimming: 6 bases; J trimming: 5 bases; junction bases outside the gene matches: 9. This CDR3 region has 15 residues. The V gene's germline CDR1 is MDHEN and CDR2 SYDVKM. This CDR3 is CASSLRTGGYQPQHF. In DNA, the CDR3 is TGTGCCAGCAGCTTAAGAACAGGGGGTTATCAGCCCCAGCATTTT.

Ten or more counts support this clonotype. The chain couples TRBV4-2 to TRBJ2-5; tentatively, D is TRBD1 or TRBD2 (6 bases each). V lost 1 base and J 5 bases, leaving 17 bases between the germline ends. Germline lookup yields CDR1 LGHNA and CDR2 YNFKEQ. CDR3 length: 16 residues. DNA for the CDR3: TGTGCCAGCAGCCAAGGGGCAAGGGGGGTCGAGGAGACCCAGTACTTC. Its protein is CASSQGARGVEETQYF.

At least ten counts were recorded for this clonotype. This sequence joins TRBV5-6 and TRBJ2-5; D possibly corresponds to TRBD2 (5 bases). CDR1 is SGHDT and CDR2 is YYEEEE in the germline V gene. CDR3 length: 13 amino acids. Trimming shortened V by 4 bases and J by 5 bases, and 12 bases separated the two germline ends. The CDR3 region is CASSDVGGETQYF. The CDR3, as DNA: TGTGCCAGCAGCGATGTAGGCGGGGAGACCCAGTACTTC.

This clonotype showed up many times. V gene TRBV7-9 combines with J gene TRBJ2-1; maybe TRBD2 (5 bases). The ends were cut back, 5 bases at V and 5 bases at J, with 19 bases in the middle. Germline lookup yields CDR1 SEHNR and CDR2 FQNEAQ (reference sequence). The CDR3 is made up of 16 amino acids. The CDR3 sequence: CASSPSLASWDNEQFF. The CDR3 nucleotides read TGTGCCAGCAGCCCCAGCCTAGCATCTTGGGACAATGAGCAGTTCTTC.

This clonotype was counted ten times or more. This chain uses TRBV6-6 with TRBJ1-5; D call uncertain. V lost 0 bases, J lost 9 bases, and 18 bases lay in between. CDR1 and CDR2 from the germline V gene are MNHNY and SVGAGI (reference sequence). CDR3 length: 16 amino acids. CDR3: CASSYSFPSTAWPQHF. DNA of the CDR3: TGTGCCAGCAGTTACTCATTCCCATCGACCGCTTGGCCCCAGCATTTT.

This clonotype was counted ten times or more. The gene calls are TRBV5-1 and TRBJ2-7; a weak D match, TRBD1 (6 bases). This CDR3 region has 13 residues. In germline, CDR1 is SGHRS, CDR2 YFSETQ. V was pared by 6 bases and J by 2 bases, with 12 bases between. CDR3 sequence reads: CASTNEGAYEQYF. CDR3 sequence (DNA): TGCGCCAGCACCAACGAGGGGGCCTACGAGCAGTACTTC.

This clonotype was picked up many times. The chain recombines TRBV20-1 with TRBJ2-7, with a weak D call TRBD2 (6 bases). There are 13 residues in the CDR3. CDR1 and CDR2 (germline): DFQATT, SNEGSKA (reference sequence). In DNA, the CDR3 is TGCAGCCAAGGGACTTCGGGCTCCTACGAGCAGTACTTC. It is translated as CSQGTSGSYEQYF.

This clonotype was observed many times. This chain links TRBV5-1 with TRBJ2-3; TRBD1 matches at 10 bases. Germline trimming cut 2 bases from V and 4 bases from J; bases unmatched to any gene: 4. From germline, CDR1 is SGHRS and CDR2 YFSETQ. This CDR3 has 15 residues. The CDR3: CASSFRQGAADTQYF. CDR3 sequence (DNA): TGCGCCAGCAGCTTCCGACAGGGGGCCGCAGATACGCAGTATTTT. The variable domain in full, completed from reference TRBV5-1 and TRBJ2-3, reads KAGVTQTPRYLIKTRGQQVTLSCSPISGHRSVSWYQQTPGQGLQFLFEYFSETQRNKGNFPGRFSGRQFSNSRSEMNVSTLELGDSALYLCASSFRQGAADTQYFGPGTRLTVL.

The V call is TRBV7-2, the J call TRBJ2-1; no firm D call. Per the germline V gene, CDR1 is SGHTA and CDR2 is FQGNSA. The V end was cut by 5 bases, the J end by 3 bases, with 11 bases between. The CDR3 sequence is 14 residues long. CDR3 sequence reads: CASSTQAFYNEQFF. In nucleotides, the CDR3 is TGTGCCAGCAGCACCCAGGCCTTCTACAATGAGCAGTTCTTC.